These 10 T cell receptor beta chains were all obtained from the same sample, sequenced in a study of blood T cell repertoires in COVID-19. Sequencing was performed with immunoSEQ multiplex PCR; in TCRdb, only in-frame clones are kept and a portion is missing. Here the sample spans around 68,000 clones, approximately 86% being singletons. Material for sequencing was peripheral blood. Receptors originate from a man in his forties with COVID-19, enrolled during active disease.

This rearrangement joins TRBV5-5 to TRBJ1-4; a possible D gene is TRBD1 (6 bases). Germline V gene data show CDR1 as SGHKS and CDR2 as YYEKEE (reference sequence). The CDR3 is 14 amino acids. Between the trimmed V and J ends, which lost 7 bases and 8 bases, there was a span of 18 bases. The CDR3 loop reads CASGRGYPAEKLFF. CDR3 DNA sequence: TGTGCCAGCGGGAGGGGGTACCCGGCGGAAAAACTGTTTTTT.

The chain combines TRBV10-3 with TRBJ2-1; 7 bases are a match to TRBD2. This CDR3 comprises 15 residues. Per the germline V gene, CDR1 is ENHRY and CDR2 is SYGVKD. V was pared by 7 bases and J by 7 bases, with 13 bases of the junction left unmatched. This CDR3 is CAITAGKNSGNEQFF. In DNA form, the CDR3 reads TGTGCCATCACAGCGGGGAAGAATAGCGGGAATGAGCAGTTCTTC.

V and J are TRBV5-1 and TRBJ2-1; possibly TRBD2 for D (6 bases). CDR3 length: 16 amino acids. The germline gives CDR1 SGHRS, CDR2 YFSETQ. V was shortened by 4 bases and J by 5 bases, with 19 bases between the two germline ends. CDR3 sequence: CASSHHSGGPNNEQFF. DNA for the CDR3: TGCGCCAGCAGCCATCATAGCGGCGGCCCAAACAATGAGCAGTTCTTC.

The rearrangement uses TRBV15 and TRBJ1-3; D is undetermined. V gave up 4 bases and J gave up 1 base, with 11 bases separating them. Germline V gene data show CDR1 as LNHNV and CDR2 as YYDKDF (reference sequence). The CDR3 loop spans 15 amino acids. The CDR3 loop is CATSTLGYSGNTIYF. The CDR3 DNA sequence: TGTGCCACCAGCACTCTAGGATATTCTGGAAACACCATATATTTT.

The V call is TRBV10-2, the J call TRBJ2-5, with D possibly matching TRBD1 (6 bases). V was cut by 2 bases and J by 7 bases, with 17 bases left in between. Germline CDR1 reads WSHSY; CDR2 reads SAAADI. CDR3 length: 15 amino acids. CDR3 nucleotide sequence: TGCGCCAGCAGTGAGCCTGGACAGACCTACGCGACCCAGTACTTC. This gives the protein CASSEPGQTYATQYF.

The chain uses TRBV2 and TRBJ2-7; the D is unclear. CDR3 length: 14 amino acids. V dropped 8 bases and J dropped 2 bases, with 16 bases sitting between them. The germline gives CDR1 SNHLY, CDR2 FYNNEI. CDR3 in amino acids: CASSSGFPPYEQYF. Here the CDR3 DNA reads TGTGCCAGCTCCTCAGGCTTTCCCCCCTACGAGCAGTACTTC.

The V call is TRBV4-1, the J call TRBJ1-1; TRBD1 matches 7 bases. Looked up from germline, CDR1 is MGHRA and CDR2 is YSYEKL. V lost 2 bases and J lost 0; bases outside the gene matches: 6. There are 16 residues in the CDR3. CDR3 bases: TGCGCCAGCAGCCAACTCCGGGACAGCTTGAACACTGAAGCTTTCTTT. Its translation is CASSQLRDSLNTEAFF.

The V call is TRBV2, the J call TRBJ2-3; the match to TRBD2 covers 7 bases. Germline V lookup: CDR1 SNHLY, CDR2 FYNNEI. Germline trimming cut 6 bases from V and 2 bases from J; bases unmatched to any gene: 2. This CDR3 region has 13 residues. The CDR3 is CASSSGATDTQYF. The CDR3 nucleotides are TGTGCCAGCAGCAGCGGGGCCACAGATACGCAGTATTTT.

V usage is TRBV3-1 (or the pseudogene TRBV3-2) and J usage is TRBJ2-7, with 13 bases lining up with TRBD2. The CDR3 is 16 amino acids. Germline values: CDR1 LGHDT, CDR2 YNNKEL (reference sequence). After removal of 1 base from V and 2 bases from J, the junction contained 2 bases not matched to a gene. The CDR3 region is CASSQGGLAGAYEQYF. The DNA of the CDR3 is TGTGCCAGCAGCCAAGGCGGACTAGCGGGAGCCTACGAGCAGTACTTC.

In its sample, this clone was seen a few times. This rearrangement joins TRBV19 to TRBJ1-5; the D is unclear. V shed 3 bases and J shed 1 base, with 7 bases lying between them. The CDR3 is 14 residues long. Germline CDR1 and CDR2: LNHDA and SQIVND (reference sequence). This CDR3 reads CASSIEESNQPQHF. The CDR3 coding sequence is TGTGCCAGTAGTATCGAGGAGAGCAATCAGCCCCAGCATTTT.